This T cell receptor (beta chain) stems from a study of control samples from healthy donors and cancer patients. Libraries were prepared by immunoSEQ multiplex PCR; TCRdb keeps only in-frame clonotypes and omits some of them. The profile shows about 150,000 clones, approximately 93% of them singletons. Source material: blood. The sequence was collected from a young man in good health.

CDR3 sequence reads: CASSLAYGQGEIAISYNEQFF. Written as DNA, the CDR3 is TGTGCCAGCAGCTTAGCGTATGGACAGGGGGAAATCGCCATCTCCTACAATGAGCAGTTCTTC. The V and J genes are TRBV7-8 and TRBJ2-1, with 10 positions matching TRBD1. The CDR3 runs to 21 residues. Germline CDR1 and CDR2: SGHVS and FQNEAQ. V lost 0 bases to trimming and J lost 0 bases; unmatched junction nucleotides: 14.